A selection of T cell receptor beta chains follows, all from one sample in a study of patients and donors after allogeneic stem cell transplantation. TCRdb reprocessed the RT-PCR reads via MiXCR and lists one record per CDR3 protein. The data hold roughly 940,000 distinct CDR3 sequences, with under 20% observed a single time. Material: blood, either unsorted or a sorted T cell fraction (not recorded which). The receptor source for this set is a human donor who was either an allogeneic HSCT recipient or a stem cell or donor lymphocyte infusion donor (not recorded which). It is not recorded whose cells these are; they may come from a transplant donor. Each CDR3 is given with its conserved first and last residue. D genes are given only for firm matches.

>NA|13|TRBV6-1
CASSEATQGEQFF
>TRBD1|17|TRBV12-3/TRBV12-4
CASTYSIRTGKVDEQYF
>NA|17|TRBV4-1
CASQVGMPATVSDEQFF
>NA|15|TRBV27
CASSFLSPPGDEQYF
>NA|9|TRBV11-2
CASPETQYF
>NA|14|TRBV30
CAWRYPGPYSPLHF
>NA|15|TRBV3-1
CASSQESSSYNEQFF
>NA|17|TRBV4-2
CASSQDGLGERTGELFF
>NA|13|TRBV5-5
CASSWPTDYEQYF
>TRBD2|13|TRBV20-1
CSVRGLADGEQFF
>NA|14|TRBV20-1
CSARTEPFYNEQFF
>TRBD2|18|TRBV5-1
CASSRKPGLEGRNYEQYF
>NA|14|TRBV20-1
CSAAGTSNTGELFF
>NA|13|TRBV12-3/TRBV12-4
CASSQQGQETQYF
>NA|16|TRBV6-5
CASSYSPGGSPYEQYF
>NA|16|TRBV14
CASSQFRDTSGNTIYF
>TRBD2|17|TRBV7-3
CASSSPGGETGANVLTF
>NA|14|TRBV28
CASRPGPGIYEQYF
>TRBD2|16|TRBV11-2
CASSLAPSGGAHEQYF
>NA|14|TRBV5-1
CASSLGVKQETQYF
>NA|17|TRBV7-7
CASSVQTGWTTADTQYF
>TRBD1|13|TRBV7-3
CASSLRPGQGQFF
>NA|14|TRBV30
CAWTDTYSGNTIYF
>TRBD1|17|TRBV12-3/TRBV12-4
CASRYTGAQGSYNEQFF
>TRBD1|18|TRBV10-3
CAISVTKGQGSSHNEQFF
>NA|17|TRBV4-3
CASSQERGLRNTGELFF
>NA|20|TRBV4-2
CASSQEEVGLAGQIYNEQFF
>TRBD1|15|TRBV12-3/TRBV12-4
CASSQGQGRNTEAFF
>NA|13|TRBV12-3/TRBV12-4
CASSLRDSSPLHF
>TRBD1|17|TRBV4-1
CASSLSDRGTDSQLQHF
>TRBD1|15|TRBV6-5
CASSYVQGANYGYTF